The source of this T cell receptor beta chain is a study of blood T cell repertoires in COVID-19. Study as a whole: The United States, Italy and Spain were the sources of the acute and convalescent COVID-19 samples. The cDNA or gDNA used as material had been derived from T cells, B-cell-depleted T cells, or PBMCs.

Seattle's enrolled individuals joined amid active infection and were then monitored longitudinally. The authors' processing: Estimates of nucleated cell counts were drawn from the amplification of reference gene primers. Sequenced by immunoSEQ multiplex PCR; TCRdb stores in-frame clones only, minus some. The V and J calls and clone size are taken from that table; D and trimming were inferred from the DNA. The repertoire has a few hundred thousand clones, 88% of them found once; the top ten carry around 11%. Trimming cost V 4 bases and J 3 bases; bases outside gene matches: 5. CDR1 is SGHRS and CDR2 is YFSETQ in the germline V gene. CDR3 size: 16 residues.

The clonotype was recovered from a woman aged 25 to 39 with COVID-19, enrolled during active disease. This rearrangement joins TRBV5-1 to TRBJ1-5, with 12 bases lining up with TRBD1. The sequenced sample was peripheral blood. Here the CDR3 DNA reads TGCGCCAGCAGCCCGGGACAGGGGGCTGCCAATCAGCCCCAGCATTTT. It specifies CASSPGQGAANQPQHF.